One sample yielded the 32 T cell receptor beta chains listed below, sequenced in a study of blood T cell repertoires in COVID-19. Sequencing was performed with immunoSEQ multiplex PCR; in TCRdb, only in-frame clones are kept and a portion is missing. The sample contains roughly 240,000 clones, 86% of which appear only once. Sequences were obtained from PBMCs or T cells enriched from blood (not recorded which). These receptors were collected from a woman between 45 and 65 years old who had recovered from COVID-19.

The rearrangement joins TRBV18 to TRBJ1-1, with 7 positions matching TRBD1. The CDR3 runs to 15 residues. Germline V gene data show CDR1 as KGHSH and CDR2 as LQKENI. V was pared by 3 bases and J by 11 bases, with 15 bases of the junction left unmatched. In nucleotides, the CDR3 is TGTGCCAGCTCACCCGGGACAGCGCAACCTTCTGGGGCTTTCTTT. Protein sequence: CASSPGTAQPSGAFF. Full variable domain (missing parts from reference TRBV18 and TRBJ1-1): NAGVMQNPRHLVRRRGQEARLRCSPMKGHSHVYWYRQLPEEGLKFMVYLQKENIIDESGMPKERFSAEFPKEGPSILRIQQVVRGDSAAYFCASSPGTAQPSGAFFGQGTRLTVV.

This chain connects TRBV27 to TRBJ1-2, with 8 nucleotides matching TRBD1. This CDR3 has 14 amino acids. Trimming removed 3 bases from V and 4 bases from J; junction bases left unmatched: 4. CDR1 is MNHEY and CDR2 is SMNVEV in the germline V gene (reference sequence). CDR3 loop: CASSFGQGIYGYTF. In DNA, the CDR3 is TGTGCCAGCAGTTTCGGACAGGGAATCTATGGCTACACCTTC.

V and J are TRBV5-5 and TRBJ1-6, with D possibly being TRBD1 (5 bases). This CDR3 has 16 amino acids. V was pared by 1 base and J by 9 bases, with 17 bases between. The germline CDR1 and CDR2 sequences are SGHKS and YYEKEE (reference sequence). For the CDR3, the DNA is TGTGCCAGCAGCTTGATGCAGGGCCGGGGGATTTCACCCCTCCACTTT. Encoded protein: CASSLMQGRGISPLHF.

This chain joins TRBV19 and TRBJ2-7; TRBD2 is a possible D gene (7 bases). Trimming took 5 bases from V and 9 from J, leaving 17 bases between them. The CDR3 loop spans 13 amino acids. Germline V lookup: CDR1 LNHDA, CDR2 SQIVND (reference sequence). The CDR3 DNA is TGTGCCAGTAGTCCCCCCGGGGGGCGGTGGCAGTACTTC. Protein sequence: CASSPPGGRWQYF.

The genes are TRBV2 and TRBJ1-2; D gene uncertain. Germline CDR1 is SNHLY and CDR2 is FYNNEI. V dropped 5 bases and J dropped 0 bases, with 10 bases sitting between them. This CDR3 comprises 14 residues. The CDR3 nucleotides read TGTGCCAGCAGTACTGAGGTCCCTAACTATGGCTACACCTTC. Its translation is CASSTEVPNYGYTF.

The chain couples TRBV19 to TRBJ1-1, with D unresolved. The CDR3 is 14 amino acids. From germline, CDR1 is LNHDA and CDR2 SQIVND (reference sequence). Trimming shortened V by 2 bases and J by 5 bases, and 12 bases separated the two germline ends. The CDR3 region is CASSIRRRWTEAFF. For the CDR3, the DNA is TGTGCCAGTAGTATAAGGAGGCGATGGACTGAAGCTTTCTTT.

This chain joins TRBV3-1 (or the pseudogene TRBV3-2) and TRBJ1-1, with D possibly matching TRBD1 (6 bases). Germline V gene sequence: CDR1 LGHDT, CDR2 YNNKEL (reference sequence). The CDR3 totals 13 residues. V dropped 5 bases and J dropped 1 base, with 8 bases sitting between them. CDR3 sequence: CASSWDTNTEAFF. CDR3 nucleotides: TGTGCCAGCAGCTGGGACACGAACACTGAAGCTTTCTTT.

The chain recombines TRBV29-1 with TRBJ2-3, with a tentative D call TRBD1 (5 bases). The V gene's germline CDR1 is SQVTM and CDR2 ANQGSEA. V lost 6 bases to trimming and J lost 2 bases, with 15 bases between them. This CDR3 has 14 residues. CDR3: CSVAGSPLTDTQYF. The CDR3 coding sequence is TGCAGCGTCGCAGGGTCCCCTCTCACAGATACGCAGTATTTT.

The CDR3 DNA follows: TGTGCCACCAGCCCAGCGTCCCGGGACAGCCTAGCTGGAGGAAAACTGTTTTTT. This sequence encodes CATSPASRDSLAGGKLFF. The rearrangement uses TRBV15 and TRBJ1-4; 7 nucleotides agree with TRBD1. CDR1 and CDR2 (germline): LNHNV, YYDKDF (reference sequence). The CDR3 has 18 residues. The V gene end was trimmed by 5 bases and the J gene end by 10 bases; junction bases not matched to a gene: 22.

The chain joins TRBV30 to TRBJ2-7; a possible D gene is TRBD2 (5 bases). Per germline, CDR1 GTSNPN and CDR2 SVGIG (reference sequence). The CDR3 totals 11 residues. Trimming left V 5 bases short and J 7 bases short, with 12 bases between. This CDR3 is CAWSEAWEQYF. CDR3 nucleotides: TGTGCCTGGTCGGAGGCGTGGGAGCAGTACTTC. Full variable domain (outside the CDR3, taken from reference TRBV30 and TRBJ2-7): SQTIHQWPATLVQPVGSPLSLECTVEGTSNPNLYWYRQAAGRGLQLLFYSVGIGQISSEVPQNLSASRPQDRQFILSSKKLLLSDSGFYLCAWSEAWEQYFGPGTRLTVT.

The V call is TRBV20-1, the J call TRBJ1-5, with 7 bases identical to TRBD1. With V trimmed by 3 bases and J by 5 bases, 13 bases remained unmatched. CDR1 is DFQATT, CDR2 SNEGSKA, per germline (reference sequence). This CDR3 contains 16 residues. The CDR3 protein is CSASNVQDRFYQPQHF. CDR3 sequence (DNA): TGCAGTGCTAGTAATGTCCAGGACAGGTTCTATCAGCCCCAGCATTTT.

The chain combines TRBV28 with TRBJ1-4; TRBD1 agrees at 7 bases. Per the germline V gene, CDR1 is MDHEN and CDR2 is SYDVKM. V shed 3 bases and J 0 bases; nucleotides not matched to a gene: 10. The length of the CDR3 is 18 residues. CDR3 residues: CASSFLFLGTATNEKLFF. CDR3 in DNA: TGTGCCAGCAGTTTTTTGTTTCTGGGGACAGCAACTAATGAAAAACTGTTTTTT.

The chain joins TRBV18 to TRBJ1-1; no firm D call. Trimming removed 4 bases at V and 6 bases at J, with 15 bases between. CDR3 size: 14 residues. Germline CDR1 is KGHSH and CDR2 is LQKENI. CDR3 in amino acids: CASSRNSGGAEAFF. CDR3 in DNA: TGTGCCAGCTCACGGAACAGCGGTGGGGCTGAAGCTTTCTTT. Full variable domain (remainder filled in from reference TRBV18 and TRBJ1-1): NAGVMQNPRHLVRRRGQEARLRCSPMKGHSHVYWYRQLPEEGLKFMVYLQKENIIDESGMPKERFSAEFPKEGPSILRIQQVVRGDSAAYFCASSRNSGGAEAFFGQGTRLTVV.

The chain has TRBV27 and TRBJ1-2; maybe TRBD1 (5 bases). Trimming cost V 5 bases and J 7 bases, with 11 bases left between them. Germline V CDR1 and CDR2: MNHEY, SMNVEV (reference sequence). The length of the CDR3 is 12 residues. The CDR3: CASSPGRGGYTF. CDR3 nucleotides: TGTGCCAGCAGTCCAGGGCGGGGTGGCTACACCTTC.

The J gene is TRBJ1-3, the V gene TRBV6-5, with TRBD1 identical over 10 bases. The J segment lost 3 bases and the V segment lost 10 bases, leaving 6 bases of the junction unmatched. The germline CDR1 and CDR2 sequences are MNHEY and SVGAGI. This CDR3 has 14 residues. In DNA form, the CDR3 reads TGTGCCACCACCGGGACAGGGGTTGGAAACACCATATATTTT. Protein sequence: CATTGTGVGNTIYF.

This clone was detected many times. The J gene is TRBJ1-6, the V gene TRBV10-2; tentative D call: TRBD1 (5 bases). The CDR3 extends over 18 amino acids. Germline V CDR1 and CDR2: WSHSY, SAAADI. The germline V and J ends were trimmed by 6 bases and 9 bases, with 27 bases remaining between them. The CDR3 is CASRGTSQTPPLSSPLHF. The CDR3 DNA is TGCGCCAGCAGAGGGACTTCTCAAACCCCCCCGCTATCTTCACCCCTCCACTTT.

This chain links TRBV14 with TRBJ2-5; 7 positions agree with TRBD2. The CDR3 runs 13 residues. The germline CDR1 and CDR2 sequences are SGHDN and FVKESK. V was pared by 7 bases and J by 7 bases, with 9 bases of the junction left unmatched. The CDR3 protein is CASTRGGGSTQYF. DNA for the CDR3: TGTGCCAGCACCCGCGGGGGTGGTTCGACCCAGTACTTC. Using reference TRBV14 and TRBJ2-5 for the parts outside the CDR3, the full variable domain is EAGVTQFPSHSVIEKGQTVTLRCDPISGHDNLYWYRRVMGKEIKFLLHFVKESKQDESGMPNNRFLAERTGGTYSTLKVQPAELEDSGVYFCASTRGGGSTQYFGPGTRLLVL.

The DNA for the CDR3 is TGCAGCGTTGAAGACTGGGAGGTCGGGGCGAACACCGGGGAGCTGTTTTTT. Translation gives CSVEDWEVGANTGELFF. V usage is TRBV29-1 and J usage is TRBJ2-2, with D tentatively TRBD2 (6 bases). Germline V gene lookup returns CDR1 SQVTM and CDR2 ANQGSEA. Trimming removed 0 bases from V and 0 bases from J, with 14 bases in between. The CDR3 is 17 amino acids.

The V call is TRBV2, the J call TRBJ2-1; TRBD2 aligns across 12 bases. This CDR3 region has 17 residues. From germline, CDR1 is SNHLY and CDR2 FYNNEI. J was trimmed by 0 bases and V by 5 bases; bases with no gene match: 5. In nucleotides, the CDR3 is TGTGCCAGCAGTCTAGCGGGAGGGCCTGGCTCCTACAATGAGCAGTTCTTC. Its protein is CASSLAGGPGSYNEQFF. The full variable domain, its missing parts supplied by reference TRBV2 and TRBJ2-1, is EPEVTQTPSHQVTQMGQEVILRCVPISNHLYFYWYRQILGQKVEFLVSFYNNEISEKSEIFDDQFSVERPDGSNFTLKIRSTKLEDSAMYFCASSLAGGPGSYNEQFFGPGTRLTVL.

The chain couples TRBV27 to TRBJ1-4, with 7 positions matching TRBD1. CDR3 size: 16 residues. V lost 10 bases to trimming and J lost 0 bases; unmatched junction nucleotides: 11. Germline loops: CDR1 MNHEY, CDR2 SMNVEV (reference sequence). The CDR3: CANEQGRRATNEKLFF. Written as DNA, the CDR3 is TGTGCCAACGAACAGGGGAGACGAGCAACTAATGAAAAACTGTTTTTT.

This clone came up a few times. This chain connects TRBV28 to TRBJ2-7; 7 positions match TRBD1. CDR1 and CDR2 (germline): MDHEN, SYDVKM. V shed 2 bases, J shed 4 bases, and the junction held 14 bases outside the gene matches. The CDR3 sequence is 17 residues long. CDR3 sequence: CASSLTGQARISYEQYF. In DNA, the CDR3 is TGTGCCAGCAGTTTAACCGGACAGGCTCGAATCTCGTACGAGCAGTACTTC.

The chain combines TRBV18 with TRBJ2-7; D is possibly TRBD1 (6 bases). Trimming left V 8 bases short and J 2 bases short, with 13 bases between. Per the germline V gene, CDR1 is KGHSH and CDR2 is LQKENI. This CDR3 contains 13 residues. The CDR3 bases are TGTGCCAGCCGCACGGACAGCGCCTACGAGCAGTACTTC. Protein sequence: CASRTDSAYEQYF.

The J gene is TRBJ1-1, the V gene TRBV30, with D hard to call. This CDR3 is built from 12 residues. V was cut by 4 bases and J by 0 bases, with 6 bases left in between. Per the germline V gene, CDR1 is GTSNPN and CDR2 is SVGIG (reference sequence). The CDR3 reads CAWTGVNTEAFF. CDR3 coding DNA: TGTGCCTGGACAGGCGTGAACACTGAAGCTTTCTTT.

The J gene is TRBJ1-6, the V gene TRBV11-2; a possible D gene is TRBD1 (6 bases). Germline CDR1 SGHAT, CDR2 FQNNGV. The V end was cut by 3 bases, the J end by 0 bases, with 9 bases between. This CDR3 has 16 residues. CDR3 coding DNA: TGTGCCAGCAGCTTCACAGGGAGCTCCTATAATTCACCCCTCCACTTT. Protein sequence: CASSFTGSSYNSPLHF.

CDR3 residues: CASSVEGDSYEQYF. The CDR3, as DNA: TGTGCCAGCAGCGTAGAAGGGGACTCCTACGAGCAGTACTTC. This chain uses TRBV9 with TRBJ2-7; weak D call: TRBD1 (5 bases). CDR3 size: 14 residues. Trimming took 0 bases from V and 0 from J, leaving 7 bases between them. CDR1 and CDR2 (germline): SGDLS, YYNGEE. Full variable domain (missing parts from reference TRBV9 and TRBJ2-7): DSGVTQTPKHLITATGQRVTLRCSPRSGDLSVYWYQQSLDQGLQFLIQYYNGEERAKGNILERFSAQQFPDLHSELNLSSLELGDSALYFCASSVEGDSYEQYFGPGTRLTVT.

The chain combines TRBV2 with TRBJ2-3, with no clear D. CDR3 length equals 13 residues. Germline V lookup: CDR1 SNHLY, CDR2 FYNNEI. V was trimmed by 5 bases and J by 10 bases, leaving 16 bases between them. Here the CDR3 reads CASSNPYYDSQYF. The CDR3 coding sequence is TGTGCCAGCAGTAACCCGTACTATGATTCGCAGTATTTT.

The chain carries TRBV4-2 and TRBJ2-5; 9 bases agree with TRBD2. Per germline, CDR1 LGHNA and CDR2 YNFKEQ. The CDR3 runs 16 residues. Trimming removed 7 bases from V and 4 bases from J; junction bases left unmatched: 13. CDR3 coding DNA: TGTGCCAGCACCCCCCTGGCGGGAGGGCCGGGAGAGACCCAGTACTTC. Translation gives CASTPLAGGPGETQYF.

The chain joins TRBV14 to TRBJ1-3, with a possible D match to TRBD1 (6 bases). Germline-derived CDR1 and CDR2 are SGHDN and FVKESK. The CDR3 totals 15 residues. Trimming removed 0 bases from V and 1 base from J, with 7 bases in between. The CDR3: CASSQDRGSGNTIYF. The CDR3 DNA reads as TGTGCCAGCAGCCAAGACAGGGGTTCTGGAAACACCATATATTTT.

A single count supports this clone. One end of the junction fails to match germline, which may point to a read error. The gene calls are TRBV15 and TRBJ1-2, with 9 bases matching TRBD1. Germline V gene sequence: CDR1 LNHNV, CDR2 YYDKDF (reference sequence). CDR3 size: 14 residues. CDR3 amino acids: CATRREGQGSGYTF. The CDR3, as DNA: TGTGCCACCCGCAGAGAGGGACAGGGCTCTGGCTACACCTTC.

CDR3 residues: CASTQRGTGARGNYGYTF. CDR3 in DNA: TGTGCCAGTACCCAACGAGGGACAGGGGCCAGGGGTAACTATGGCTACACCTTC. The rearrangement uses TRBV19 and TRBJ1-2; 10 nucleotides line up with TRBD1. Germline V lookup: CDR1 LNHDA, CDR2 SQIVND (reference sequence). The CDR3 totals 18 residues. Trimming removed 7 bases from V and 1 base from J; junction bases left unmatched: 15.

The rearrangement joins TRBV11-2 to TRBJ2-5; no clear D. The CDR3 is 14 amino acids. Trimming took 1 base from V and 2 from J, leaving 8 bases between them. Germline V gene lookup returns CDR1 SGHAT and CDR2 FQNNGV. CDR3 residues: CASSLGDLQETQYF. The CDR3 region has the DNA TGTGCCAGCAGCTTAGGTGACTTACAAGAGACCCAGTACTTC.

The chain recombines TRBV6-6 with TRBJ1-5, with D hard to call. The V end lost 2 bases, the J end lost 4 bases, and 9 bases lay between the germline ends. CDR3 length equals 14 residues. Per the germline V gene, CDR1 is MNHNY and CDR2 is SVGAGI (reference sequence). CDR3 coding DNA: TGTGCCAGCAGTTACAATCGGGAGAATCAGCCCCAGCATTTT. As protein: CASSYNRENQPQHF.